Below, one T cell receptor (beta chain) is given with its context. The record originates from a study of tumor-infiltrating lymphocytes in oesophageal squamous cell carcinoma. TCRdb re-called the PCR reads through MiXCR, storing one row per CDR3 protein. Altogether just over 15,000 distinct CDR3 sequences are present, 50% being singletons, with the ten largest covering approximately 16%. Per the germline V gene, CDR1 is MNHNY and CDR2 is SVGAGI (reference sequence). The CDR3 runs to 17 residues. The sequence came from a male donor with esophageal squamous cell carcinoma. Sequencing was done on a sample of esophageal tumor tissue. The chain has TRBV6-6 and TRBJ2-5; D gene uncertain. Matching the DNA end better, TRBJ1-5 makes the J call doubtful. The CDR3 coding sequence is TGTGCCAGCAGTCCCCGCGCCGGACTCCTCCAAAGTCAGCCCCAGCATTTT. Translation: CASSPRAGLLQSQPQHF.